This is a list of T cell receptor beta chains from one sample in a study of identical twins. TCRdb independently ran MiXCR on the 5' RACE reads; one entry per CDR3 protein. The sample shows about 530,000 distinct CDR3 sequences, about 16% of them seen only once. This same sample was also part of a study on yellow fever vaccine responses in identical twins.

Sequencing input: CD4+ T cells sorted from blood. Receptors originate from a woman between 18 and 29 years old in good health. Both conserved end residues are trimmed from each CDR3. Each record gives: V gene, J gene, clone size, CDR3 protein. A clone size is listed for some rows: how often the clone was seen (once, few, many), or a class if it is expanded.

TRBV5-1,TRBJ2-7,few,ASSFEGEYEQY
TRBV5-1,TRBJ2-7,NA,ASSPGGGTGAYEQY
TRBV5-1,TRBJ2-5,few,ASSLELAGRETQY
TRBV20-1,TRBJ2-7,NA,SASPWGTGKDYEQY
TRBV5-1,TRBJ2-3,few,ASSPQAFSTDTQY
TRBV6-5,TRBJ1-3,NA,ASSYQGSGNTIY
TRBV11-2,TRBJ2-1,many,ASSLVSGDEQF
TRBV7-9,TRBJ2-5,few,ASSSLGTSGETQY
TRBV10-3,TRBJ2-3,NA,AISEESGKTDTQY
TRBV3-1,TRBJ2-1,NA,ASSQLRTWNEQF
TRBV10-3,TRBJ1-2,NA,ATESAVYGYT
TRBV5-1,TRBJ1-1,many,ASTPTPGGTEAF
TRBV3-1,TRBJ2-3,few,ASSQDSKTDTQY
TRBV11-2,TRBJ2-1,NA,ASSLKGNWGLSDNEQF
TRBV7-8,TRBJ2-7,few,ASSSRGGAIAYEQY
TRBV6-4,TRBJ2-1,few,ASSDRGSSYNEQF
TRBV7-2,TRBJ2-2,few,ASSPRGMGTGELF
TRBV11-1,TRBJ2-1,few,ASSLLLDTGEQF
TRBV7-9,TRBJ2-2,few,ASSPSSGRASTGELF
TRBV20-1,TRBJ2-3,NA,SAPPFGSSTDTQY
TRBV7-3,TRBJ2-1,few,ASSLTGSLDNEQF